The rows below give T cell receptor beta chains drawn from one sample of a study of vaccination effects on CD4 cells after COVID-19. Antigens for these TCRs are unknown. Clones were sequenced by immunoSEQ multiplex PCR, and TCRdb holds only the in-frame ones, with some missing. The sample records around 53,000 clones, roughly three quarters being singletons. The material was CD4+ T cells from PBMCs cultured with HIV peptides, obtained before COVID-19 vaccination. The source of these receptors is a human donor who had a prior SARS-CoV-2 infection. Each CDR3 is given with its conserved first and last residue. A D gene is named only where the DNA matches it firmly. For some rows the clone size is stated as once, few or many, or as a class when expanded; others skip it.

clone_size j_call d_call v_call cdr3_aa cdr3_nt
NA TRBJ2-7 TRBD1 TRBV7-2 CASSLSSGGQPPYEQYF TGTGCCAGCAGCTTAAGTTCAGGGGGCCAACCCCCATACGAGCAGTACTTC
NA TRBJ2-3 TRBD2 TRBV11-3 CASSSRLAGVLDTQYF TGTGCCAGCAGCTCCCGACTAGCGGGGGTTCTAGATACGCAGTATTTT
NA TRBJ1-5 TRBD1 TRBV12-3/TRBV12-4 CASSSTGEPQHF TGTGCCAGCAGTTCTACAGGGGAACCCCAGCATTTT
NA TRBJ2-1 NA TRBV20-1 CSAGKEQFF TGCAGTGCGGGCAAGGAGCAGTTCTTC
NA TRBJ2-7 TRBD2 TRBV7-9 CASSWGPSGYSREQYF TGTGCCAGCAGCTGGGGGCCTAGCGGGTACTCTCGCGAGCAGTACTTC
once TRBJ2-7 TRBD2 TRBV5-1 CASSPGLAGGTPAYEQYF TGCGCCAGCAGCCCGGGACTAGCGGGGGGAACTCCTGCCTACGAGCAGTACTTC
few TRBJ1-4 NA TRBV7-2 CASSESPTVLFF TGTGCCAGCAGCGAGTCCCCTACCGTACTGTTTTTT
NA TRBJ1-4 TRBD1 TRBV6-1 CASRYQGGYEKLFF TGTGCCAGCAGATACCAGGGGGGTTATGAAAAACTGTTTTTT
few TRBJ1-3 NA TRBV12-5 CASGLGGNTIYF TGTGCTAGTGGTTTGGGGGGGAACACCATATATTTT
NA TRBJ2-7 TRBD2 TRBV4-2 CASSQGIAGGPYEQYF TGTGCCAGCAGCCAGGGGATAGCGGGGGGGCCTTACGAGCAGTACTTC
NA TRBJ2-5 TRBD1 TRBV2 CASIPRGETQYF TGTGCCAGCATCCCCAGGGGGGAGACCCAGTACTTC
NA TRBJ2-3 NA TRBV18 CASSPSAPDTQYF TGTGCCAGCTCACCATCAGCGCCAGATACGCAGTATTTT
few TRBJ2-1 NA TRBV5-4 CASSLDRAAYNEQFF TGTGCCAGCAGCTTGGATCGAGCGGCCTACAATGAGCAGTTCTTC
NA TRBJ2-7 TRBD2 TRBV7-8 CASSLLGGSGSYEQYF TGTGCCAGCAGCTTACTCGGGGGTAGCGGGAGCTACGAGCAGTACTTC
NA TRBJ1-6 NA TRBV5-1 CASSLDRSEGTYNSPLHF TGCGCCAGCAGCTTGGACCGCTCGGAGGGAACCTATAATTCACCCCTCCACTTT
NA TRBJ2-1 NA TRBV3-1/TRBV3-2 CASSQDGQGGPSEQFF TGTGCCAGCAGCCAAGATGGGCAGGGGGGTCCGTCTGAGCAGTTCTTC
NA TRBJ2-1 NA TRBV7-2 CASSFDRVGLYEQFF TGTGCCAGCAGCTTCGATCGCGTGGGCCTCTATGAGCAGTTCTTC
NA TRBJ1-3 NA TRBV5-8 CASSPTWQGNTIYF TGTGCCAGCAGCCCAACGTGGCAGGGAAACACCATATATTTT
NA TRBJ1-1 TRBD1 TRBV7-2 CASSSPGQGRNTEAFF TGTGCCAGCAGCTCCCCGGGACAGGGGAGAAACACTGAAGCTTTCTTT
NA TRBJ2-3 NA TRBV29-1 CSVDLRGTDTQYF TGCAGCGTTGATCTCAGGGGCACAGATACGCAGTATTTT
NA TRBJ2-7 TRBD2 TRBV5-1 CASSLASNPGLASTYEQYF TGCGCCAGCAGCTTGGCCTCAAACCCGGGACTAGCGTCCACCTACGAGCAGTACTTC
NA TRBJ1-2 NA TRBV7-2 CASSLEGFLYGYTF TGTGCCAGCAGCTTAGAAGGATTCCTCTATGGCTACACCTTC
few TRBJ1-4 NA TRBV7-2 CASSFQGSREKLFF TGTGCCAGCAGCTTTCAGGGTTCAAGGGAAAAACTGTTTTTT
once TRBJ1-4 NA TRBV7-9 CASSPRPQVEEKLFF TGTGCCAGCAGCCCCCGCCCGCAGGTTGAGGAAAAACTGTTTTTT
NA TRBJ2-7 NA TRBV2 CASTLVPSAYEQYF TGTGCCAGCACCCTAGTTCCCTCCGCCTACGAGCAGTACTTC
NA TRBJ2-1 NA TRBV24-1 CATSRRGYNEQFF TGTGCCACCAGCCGCCGGGGCTACAATGAGCAGTTCTTC
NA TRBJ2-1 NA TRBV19 CASTRTGGVYNEQFF TGTGCCTCTACTAGAACGGGGGGCGTTTACAATGAGCAGTTCTTC
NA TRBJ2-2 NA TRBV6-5 CASSYGTGELFF TGTGCCAGCAGTTACGGCACCGGGGAGCTGTTTTTT
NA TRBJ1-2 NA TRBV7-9 CASSSAFGDGYTF TGTGCCAGCAGCTCCGCCTTTGGGGACGGCTACACCTTC
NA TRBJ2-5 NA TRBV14 CASSQIGLEETQYF TGTGCCAGCAGCCAGATAGGGTTAGAAGAGACCCAGTACTTC
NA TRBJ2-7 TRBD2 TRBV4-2 CASSQDWLAVVGEQYF TGTGCCAGCAGCCAAGATTGGCTAGCGGTAGTTGGGGAGCAGTACTTC
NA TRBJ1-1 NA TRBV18 CASSQPNTEAFF TGTGCCAGCTCACAACCGAACACTGAAGCTTTCTTT
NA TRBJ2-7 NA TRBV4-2 CASSQAPSYEQYF TGTGCCAGCAGCCAGGCCCCCTCCTACGAGCAGTACTTC
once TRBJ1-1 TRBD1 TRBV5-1 CASSLARTGATEAFF TGCGCCAGCAGCTTGGCGCGGACAGGGGCCACTGAAGCTTTCTTT
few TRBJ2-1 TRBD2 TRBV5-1 CASSPGTRTANEQFF TGCGCCAGCAGCCCCGGGACTAGGACCGCCAATGAGCAGTTCTTC
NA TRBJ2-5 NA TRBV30 CAWSPIGTPETQYF TGTGCCTGGAGTCCAATCGGGACACCCGAGACCCAGTACTTC
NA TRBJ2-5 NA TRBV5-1 CASSGAGGGNEETQYF TGCGCCAGCAGCGGCGCCGGAGGGGGGAATGAGGAGACCCAGTACTTC
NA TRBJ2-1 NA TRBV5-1 CASSGQVVNEQFF TGCGCCAGCAGCGGCCAGGTGGTAAATGAGCAGTTCTTC
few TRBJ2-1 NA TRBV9 CASSGQPTSNNEQFF TGTGCCAGCAGCGGACAACCCACTAGCAACAATGAGCAGTTCTTC
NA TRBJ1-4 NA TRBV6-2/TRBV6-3 CASSYTRNEKLFF TGTGCCAGCAGTTACACCCGAAATGAAAAACTGTTTTTT
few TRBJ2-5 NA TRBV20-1 CSASEGILETQYF TGCAGTGCTAGTGAGGGAATTTTGGAGACCCAGTACTTC
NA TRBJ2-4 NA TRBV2 CASSADGGRNIQYF TGTGCCAGCAGTGCCGATGGAGGGAGAAACATTCAGTACTTC
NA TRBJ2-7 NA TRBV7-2 CASSRQRSYEQYF TGTGCCAGCAGCAGACAGCGCTCCTACGAGCAGTACTTC
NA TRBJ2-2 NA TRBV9 CATSREFSTGELFF TGTGCCACCTCCCGAGAGTTTAGCACCGGGGAGCTGTTTTTT
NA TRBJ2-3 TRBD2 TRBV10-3 CAISEGLAGGGDTQYF TGTGCCATCAGTGAGGGACTAGCGGGGGGTGGCGATACGCAGTATTTT
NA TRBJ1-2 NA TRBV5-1 CASSLERGQGYGYTF TGCGCCAGCAGCTTGGAGCGGGGGCAGGGCTATGGCTACACCTTC
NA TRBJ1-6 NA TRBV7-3 CASSLVERSPLHF TGTGCCAGCAGCTTAGTTGAACGTTCACCCCTCCACTTT
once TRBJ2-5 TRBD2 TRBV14 CASSQDRLGGETQYF TGTGCCAGCAGCCAAGATCGACTGGGGGGGGAGACCCAGTACTTC
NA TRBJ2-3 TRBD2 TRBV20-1 CSASGGRAGTDTQYF TGCAGTGCTAGTGGCGGGAGGGCCGGCACAGATACGCAGTATTTT
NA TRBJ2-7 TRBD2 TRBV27 CASSYQREGPEQYF TGTGCCAGCAGTTATCAGCGGGAGGGCCCCGAGCAGTACTTC
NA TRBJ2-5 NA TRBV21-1 CATTREASQETQYF TGTGCCACTACAAGGGAGGCCTCCCAAGAGACCCAGTACTTC
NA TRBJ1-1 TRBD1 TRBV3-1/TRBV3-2 CASSHFGQANTEAFF TGTGCCAGCAGCCATTTCGGACAGGCGAACACTGAAGCTTTCTTT
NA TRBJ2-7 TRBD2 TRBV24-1 CATSDCGLALSYEQYF TGTGCCACCAGTGATTGTGGACTAGCCCTTTCCTACGAGCAGTACTTC
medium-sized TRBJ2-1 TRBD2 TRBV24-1 CATSDPGGAGVEQFF TGTGCCACCAGTGACCCGGGGGGAGCGGGAGTAGAGCAGTTCTTC
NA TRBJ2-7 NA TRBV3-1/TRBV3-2 CASSPVAGYEQYF TGTGCCAGCAGCCCTGTAGCAGGATACGAGCAGTACTTC